A single TCR beta chain is shown here with its context. Germline V gene lookup returns CDR1 SGHNT and CDR2 YENEEA. The CDR3 is made up of 16 amino acids. The trim removed 1 base at V and 0 bases at J, leaving 4 bases unmatched. The data originate from a study of T cell changes during pregnancy in multiple sclerosis. Sequencing used immunoSEQ multiplex PCR; TCRdb keeps in-frame clones, though not all of them. The repertoire consists of over 70,000 clones, with approximately 90% occurring once and the leading ten covering around 1.8%. This receptor was obtained from a female donor in good health, enrolled as a control in a pregnancy study. Material: peripheral blood, obtained in the first trimester of pregnancy. The gene calls are TRBV11-3 and TRBJ2-5, with TRBD2 matching 8 bases. CDR3 loop: CASSLGGSGDQETQYF. As DNA, the CDR3 is TGTGCCAGCAGCTTAGGGGGTAGCGGGGACCAAGAGACCCAGTACTTC.